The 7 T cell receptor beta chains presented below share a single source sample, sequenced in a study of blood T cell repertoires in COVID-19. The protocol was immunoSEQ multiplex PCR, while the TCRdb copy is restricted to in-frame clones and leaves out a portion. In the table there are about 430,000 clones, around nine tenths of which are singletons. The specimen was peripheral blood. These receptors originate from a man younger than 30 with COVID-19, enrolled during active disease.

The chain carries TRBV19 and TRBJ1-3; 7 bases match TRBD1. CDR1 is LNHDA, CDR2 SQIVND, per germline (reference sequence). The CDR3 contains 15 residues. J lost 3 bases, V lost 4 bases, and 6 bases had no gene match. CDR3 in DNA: TGTGCCAGTAGTACCACAGGGGCCGGTGGAAACACCATATATTTT. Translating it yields CASSTTGAGGNTIYF.

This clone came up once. Written as DNA, the CDR3 is TGTGCCATCAGTCTAAGGAGCGGGGGGGCTTACAATGAGCAGTTCTTC. This encodes CAISLRSGGAYNEQFF. This sequence joins TRBV10-3 and TRBJ2-1; 10 bases match TRBD2. CDR1 is ENHRY, CDR2 SYGVKD, per germline. V was pared by 5 bases and J by 4 bases, with 8 bases of the junction left unmatched. This CDR3 contains 16 residues.

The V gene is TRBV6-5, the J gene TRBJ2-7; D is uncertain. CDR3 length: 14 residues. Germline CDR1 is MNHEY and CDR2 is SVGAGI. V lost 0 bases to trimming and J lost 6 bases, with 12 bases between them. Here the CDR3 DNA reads TGTGCCAGCAGTTACTCCTTAGATGGGCGCGAGCAGTACTTC. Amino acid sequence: CASSYSLDGREQYF.

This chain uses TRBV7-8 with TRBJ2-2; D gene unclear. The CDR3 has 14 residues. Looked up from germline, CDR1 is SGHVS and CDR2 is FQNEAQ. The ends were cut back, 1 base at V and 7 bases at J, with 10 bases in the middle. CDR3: CASSLVRSNGELFF. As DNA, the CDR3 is TGTGCCAGCAGCTTAGTTCGATCTAACGGGGAGCTGTTTTTT.

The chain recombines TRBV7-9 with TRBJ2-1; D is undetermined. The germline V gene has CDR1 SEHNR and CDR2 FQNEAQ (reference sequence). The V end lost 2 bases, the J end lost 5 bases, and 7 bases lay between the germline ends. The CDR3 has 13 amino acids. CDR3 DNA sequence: TGTGCCAGCAGCTTACCTAGTAACAATGAGCAGTTCTTC. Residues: CASSLPSNNEQFF.

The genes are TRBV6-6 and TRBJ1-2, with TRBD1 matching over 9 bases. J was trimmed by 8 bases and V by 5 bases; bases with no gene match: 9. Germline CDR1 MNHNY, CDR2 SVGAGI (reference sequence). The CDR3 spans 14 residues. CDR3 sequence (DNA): TGTGCCAGCAGTGACACCGACAGGGGGGAAGGCTACACCTTC. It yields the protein CASSDTDRGEGYTF.

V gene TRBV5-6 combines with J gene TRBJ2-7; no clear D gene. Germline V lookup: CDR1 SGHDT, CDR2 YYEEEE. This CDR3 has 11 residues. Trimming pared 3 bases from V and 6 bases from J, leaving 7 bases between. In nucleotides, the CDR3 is TGTGCCAGCAGCTCTGACATCGAGCAGTACTTC. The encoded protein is CASSSDIEQYF.